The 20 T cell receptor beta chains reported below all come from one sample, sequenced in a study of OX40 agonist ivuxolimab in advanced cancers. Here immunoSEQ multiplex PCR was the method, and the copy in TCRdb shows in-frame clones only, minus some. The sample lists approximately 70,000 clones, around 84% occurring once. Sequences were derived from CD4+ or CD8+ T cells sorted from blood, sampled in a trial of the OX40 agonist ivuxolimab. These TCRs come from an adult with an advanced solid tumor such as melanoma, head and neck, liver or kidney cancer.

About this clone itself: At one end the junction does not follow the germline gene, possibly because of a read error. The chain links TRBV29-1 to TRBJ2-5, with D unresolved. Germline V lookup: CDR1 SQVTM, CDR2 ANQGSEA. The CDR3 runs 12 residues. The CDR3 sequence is CSVGAGQGTQYF. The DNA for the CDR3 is TGCAGCGTTGGGGCAGGCCAAGGGACCCAGTACTTC.

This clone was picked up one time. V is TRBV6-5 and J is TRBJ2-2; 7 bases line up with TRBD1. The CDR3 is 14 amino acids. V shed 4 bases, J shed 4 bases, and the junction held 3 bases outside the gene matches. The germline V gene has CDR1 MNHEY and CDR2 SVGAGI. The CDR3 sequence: CASSFTGATGELFF. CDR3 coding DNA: TGTGCCAGCAGTTTCACAGGGGCCACCGGGGAGCTGTTTTTT.

DNA for the CDR3: TGTGCTAGTGGTTTGGGCACAGGGGAGACCCAGTACTTC. It is translated as CASGLGTGETQYF. The chain has TRBV12-5 and TRBJ2-5; perhaps TRBD1 as D (6 bases). The CDR3 is 13 residues long. V was pared by 1 base and J by 5 bases, with 8 bases between. In germline, CDR1 is LGHNT, CDR2 FRNRAP. The whole variable domain, filled in from reference TRBV12-5 and TRBJ2-5, reads DARVTQTPRHKVTEMGQEVTMRCQPILGHNTVFWYRQTMMQGLELLAYFRNRAPLDDSGMPKDRFSAEMPDATLATLKIQPSEPRDSAVYFCASGLGTGETQYFGPGTRLLVL.

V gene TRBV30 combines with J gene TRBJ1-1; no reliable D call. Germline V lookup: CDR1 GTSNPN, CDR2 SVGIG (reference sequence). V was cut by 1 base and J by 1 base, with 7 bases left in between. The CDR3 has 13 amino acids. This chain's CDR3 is CAWSGPSNTEAFF. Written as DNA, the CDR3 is TGTGCCTGGAGTGGACCCTCGAACACTGAAGCTTTCTTT.

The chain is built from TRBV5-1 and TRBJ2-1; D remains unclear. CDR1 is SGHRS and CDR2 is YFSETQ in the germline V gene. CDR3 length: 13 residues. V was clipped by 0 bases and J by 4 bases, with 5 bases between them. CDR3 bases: TGCGCCAGCAGCTTGGGAGATTACAATGAGCAGTTCTTC. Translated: CASSLGDYNEQFF. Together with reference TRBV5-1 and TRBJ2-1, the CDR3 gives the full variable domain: KAGVTQTPRYLIKTRGQQVTLSCSPISGHRSVSWYQQTPGQGLQFLFEYFSETQRNKGNFPGRFSGRQFSNSRSEMNVSTLELGDSALYLCASSLGDYNEQFFGPGTRLTVL.

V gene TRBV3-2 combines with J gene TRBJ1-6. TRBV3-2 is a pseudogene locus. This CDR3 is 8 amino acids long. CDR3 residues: CAGSPLHF. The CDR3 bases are TGTGCTGGATCACCCCTCCACTTT.

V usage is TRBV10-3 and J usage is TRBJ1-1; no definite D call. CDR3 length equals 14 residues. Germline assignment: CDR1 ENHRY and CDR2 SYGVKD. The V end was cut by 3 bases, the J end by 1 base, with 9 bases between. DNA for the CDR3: TGTGCCATCAGTGATGTGCTCAAGAACACTGAAGCTTTCTTT. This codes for CAISDVLKNTEAFF.

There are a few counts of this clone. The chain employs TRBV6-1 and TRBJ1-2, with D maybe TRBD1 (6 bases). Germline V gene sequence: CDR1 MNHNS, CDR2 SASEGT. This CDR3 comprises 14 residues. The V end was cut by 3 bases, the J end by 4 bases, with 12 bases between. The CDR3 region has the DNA TGTGCCAGCAGTGAGGTAGGGGGAGTCTATGGCTACACCTTC. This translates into CASSEVGGVYGYTF.

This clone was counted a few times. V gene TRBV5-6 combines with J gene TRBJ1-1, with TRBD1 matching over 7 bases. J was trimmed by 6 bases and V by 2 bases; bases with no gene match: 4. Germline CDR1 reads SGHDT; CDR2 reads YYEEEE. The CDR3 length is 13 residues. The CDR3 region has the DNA TGTGCCAGCAGCTTTGGACAGGAACCTGAAGCTTTCTTT. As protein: CASSFGQEPEAFF. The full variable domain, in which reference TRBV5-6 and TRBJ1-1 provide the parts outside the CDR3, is DAGVTQSPTHLIKTRGQQVTLRCSPKSGHDTVSWYQQALGQGPQFIFQYYEEEERQRGNFPDRFSGHQFPNYSSELNVNALLLGDSALYLCASSFGQEPEAFFGQGTRLTVV.

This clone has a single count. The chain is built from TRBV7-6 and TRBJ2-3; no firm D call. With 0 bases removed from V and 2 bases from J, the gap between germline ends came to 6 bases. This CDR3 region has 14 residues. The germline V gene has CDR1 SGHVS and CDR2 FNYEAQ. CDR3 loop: CASSLAPHTDTQYF. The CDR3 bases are TGTGCCAGCAGCTTAGCACCACACACAGATACGCAGTATTTT.

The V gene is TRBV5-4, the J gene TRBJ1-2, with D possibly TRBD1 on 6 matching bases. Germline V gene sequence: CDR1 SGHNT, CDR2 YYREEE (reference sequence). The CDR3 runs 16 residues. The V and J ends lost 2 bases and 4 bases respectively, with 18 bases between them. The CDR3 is CASSLGLGGTGYGYTF. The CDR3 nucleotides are TGTGCCAGCAGCTTAGGATTAGGGGGAACTGGCTATGGCTACACCTTC. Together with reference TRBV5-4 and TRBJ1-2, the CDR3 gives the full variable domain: ETGVTQSPTHLIKTRGQQVTLRCSSQSGHNTVSWYQQALGQGPQFIFQYYREEENGRGNFPPRFSGLQFPNYSSELNVNALELDDSALYLCASSLGLGGTGYGYTFGSGTRLTVV.

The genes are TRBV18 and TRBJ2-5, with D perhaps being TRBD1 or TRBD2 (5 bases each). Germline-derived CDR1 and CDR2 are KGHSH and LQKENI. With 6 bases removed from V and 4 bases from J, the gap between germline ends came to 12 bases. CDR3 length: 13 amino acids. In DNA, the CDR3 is TGTGCCAGCTCCAGCCCTGGGGGAGAGACCCAGTACTTC. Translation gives CASSSPGGETQYF.

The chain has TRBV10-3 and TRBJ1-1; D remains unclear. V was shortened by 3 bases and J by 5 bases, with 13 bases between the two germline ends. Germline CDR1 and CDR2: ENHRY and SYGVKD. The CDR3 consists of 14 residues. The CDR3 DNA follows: TGTGCCATCAGTGATTTATCAGCCGGGACTGAAGCTTTCTTT. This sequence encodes CAISDLSAGTEAFF.

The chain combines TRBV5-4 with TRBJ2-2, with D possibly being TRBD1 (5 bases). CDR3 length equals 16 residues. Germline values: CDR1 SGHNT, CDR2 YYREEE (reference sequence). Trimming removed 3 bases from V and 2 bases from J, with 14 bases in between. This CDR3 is CASSSVDSSNTGELFF. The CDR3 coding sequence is TGTGCCAGCAGCTCCGTAGACAGTTCCAACACCGGGGAGCTGTTTTTT.

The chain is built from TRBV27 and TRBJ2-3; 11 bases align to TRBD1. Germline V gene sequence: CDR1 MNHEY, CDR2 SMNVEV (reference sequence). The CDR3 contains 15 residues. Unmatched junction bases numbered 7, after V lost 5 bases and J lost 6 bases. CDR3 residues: CASSRRDRGSDTQYF. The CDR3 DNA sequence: TGTGCCAGCAGTAGAAGGGACAGGGGGAGCGATACGCAGTATTTT.

The CDR3 here is CASSLVGGLANYGYTF. CDR3 nucleotide sequence: TGCGCCAGCAGCTTGGTTGGGGGCCTAGCTAACTATGGCTACACCTTC. The V call is TRBV5-1, the J call TRBJ1-2, with a possible D match to TRBD1 (6 bases). Trimming took 0 bases from V and 0 from J, leaving 12 bases between them. The CDR3 loop spans 16 amino acids. Germline V gene data show CDR1 as SGHRS and CDR2 as YFSETQ.

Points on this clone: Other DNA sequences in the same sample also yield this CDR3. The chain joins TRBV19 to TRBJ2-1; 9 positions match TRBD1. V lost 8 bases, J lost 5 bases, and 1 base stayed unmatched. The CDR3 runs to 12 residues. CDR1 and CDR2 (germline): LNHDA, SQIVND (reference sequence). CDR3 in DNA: TGTGCCAGTCGGGACAGGGACAATGAGCAGTTCTTC. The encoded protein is CASRDRDNEQFF.

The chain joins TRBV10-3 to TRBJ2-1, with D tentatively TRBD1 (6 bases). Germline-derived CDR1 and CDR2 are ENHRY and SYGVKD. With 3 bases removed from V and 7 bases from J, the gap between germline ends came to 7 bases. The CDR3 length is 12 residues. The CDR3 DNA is TGTGCCATCAGTGAAGGGGGAAATGAGCAGTTCTTC. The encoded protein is CAISEGGNEQFF.

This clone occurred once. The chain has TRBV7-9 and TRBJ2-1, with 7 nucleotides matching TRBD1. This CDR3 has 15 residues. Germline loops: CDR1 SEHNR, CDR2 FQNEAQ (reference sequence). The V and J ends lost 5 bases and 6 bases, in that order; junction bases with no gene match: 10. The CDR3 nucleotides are TGTGCCAGCAGCCCAGTAGGGACAGAACCCAATGAGCAGTTCTTC. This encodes CASSPVGTEPNEQFF.

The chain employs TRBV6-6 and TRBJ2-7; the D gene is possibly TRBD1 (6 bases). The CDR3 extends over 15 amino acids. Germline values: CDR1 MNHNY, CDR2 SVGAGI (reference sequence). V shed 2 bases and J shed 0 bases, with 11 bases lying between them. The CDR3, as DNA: TGTGCCAGCAGTTACGGGGGCCTTAGCTCCTACGAGCAGTACTTC. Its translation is CASSYGGLSSYEQYF.